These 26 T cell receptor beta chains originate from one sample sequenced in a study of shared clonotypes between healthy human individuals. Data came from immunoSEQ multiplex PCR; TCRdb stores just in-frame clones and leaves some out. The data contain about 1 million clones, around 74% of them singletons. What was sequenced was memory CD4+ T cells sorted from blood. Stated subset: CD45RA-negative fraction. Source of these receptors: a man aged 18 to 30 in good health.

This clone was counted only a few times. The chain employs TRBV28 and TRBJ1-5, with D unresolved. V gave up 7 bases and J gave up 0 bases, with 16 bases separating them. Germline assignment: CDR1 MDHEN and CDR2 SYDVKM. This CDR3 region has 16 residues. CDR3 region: CASTPIGSRSNQPQHF. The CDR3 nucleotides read TGTGCCAGCACCCCCATAGGTAGCCGTAGCAATCAGCCCCAGCATTTT. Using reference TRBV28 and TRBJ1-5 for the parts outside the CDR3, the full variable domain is DVKVTQSSRYLVKRTGEKVFLECVQDMDHENMFWYRQDPGLGLRLIYFSYDVKMKEKGDIPEGYSVSREKKERFSLILESASTNQTSMYLCASTPIGSRSNQPQHFGDGTRLSIL.

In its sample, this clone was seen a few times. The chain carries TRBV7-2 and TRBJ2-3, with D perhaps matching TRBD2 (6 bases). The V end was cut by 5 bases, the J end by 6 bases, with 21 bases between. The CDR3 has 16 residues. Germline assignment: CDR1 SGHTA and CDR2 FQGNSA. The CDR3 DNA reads TGTGCCAGCAGCCCCCAGGGCGGGATGCGTAGCGATACGCAGTATTTT. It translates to CASSPQGGMRSDTQYF.

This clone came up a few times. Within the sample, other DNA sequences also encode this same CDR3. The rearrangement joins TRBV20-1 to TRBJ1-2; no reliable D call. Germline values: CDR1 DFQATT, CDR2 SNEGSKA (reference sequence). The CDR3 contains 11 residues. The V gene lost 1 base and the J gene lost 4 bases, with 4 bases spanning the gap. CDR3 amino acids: CSARGAYGYTF. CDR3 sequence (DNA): TGCAGTGCTAGAGGGGCCTATGGCTACACCTTC.

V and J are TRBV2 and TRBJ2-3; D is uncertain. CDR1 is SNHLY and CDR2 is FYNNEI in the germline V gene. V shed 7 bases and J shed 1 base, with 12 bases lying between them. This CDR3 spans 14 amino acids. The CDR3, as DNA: TGTGCCAGCATCCCCGTTTCGGGCACAGATACGCAGTATTTT. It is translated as CASIPVSGTDTQYF.

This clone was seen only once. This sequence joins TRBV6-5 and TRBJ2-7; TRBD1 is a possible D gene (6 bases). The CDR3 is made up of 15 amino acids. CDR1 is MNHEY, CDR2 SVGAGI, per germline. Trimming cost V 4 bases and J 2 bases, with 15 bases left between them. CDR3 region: CASSLQGPGAYEQYF. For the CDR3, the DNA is TGTGCCAGCAGTTTACAGGGACCCGGGGCCTACGAGCAGTACTTC.

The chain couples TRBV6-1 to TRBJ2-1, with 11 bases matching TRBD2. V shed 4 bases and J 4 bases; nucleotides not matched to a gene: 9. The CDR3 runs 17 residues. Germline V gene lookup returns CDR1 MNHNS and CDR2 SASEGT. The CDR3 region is CASSVASGGLGYNEQFF. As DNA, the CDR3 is TGTGCCAGCAGTGTGGCTAGCGGGGGGCTCGGATACAATGAGCAGTTCTTC.

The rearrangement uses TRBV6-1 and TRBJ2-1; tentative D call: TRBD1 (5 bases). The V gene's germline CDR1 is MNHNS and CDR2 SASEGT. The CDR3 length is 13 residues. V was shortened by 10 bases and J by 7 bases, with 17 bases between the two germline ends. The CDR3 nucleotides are TGTGCCACCCGGACCAGGGTGCGGAATGAGCAGTTCTTC. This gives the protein CATRTRVRNEQFF.

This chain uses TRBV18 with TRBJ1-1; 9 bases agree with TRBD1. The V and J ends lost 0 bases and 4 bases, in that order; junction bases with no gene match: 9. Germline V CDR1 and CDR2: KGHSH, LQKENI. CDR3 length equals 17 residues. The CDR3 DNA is TGTGCCAGCTCACCACCTAACAGGGGGCTGGGAAGCACTGAAGCTTTCTTT. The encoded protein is CASSPPNRGLGSTEAFF.

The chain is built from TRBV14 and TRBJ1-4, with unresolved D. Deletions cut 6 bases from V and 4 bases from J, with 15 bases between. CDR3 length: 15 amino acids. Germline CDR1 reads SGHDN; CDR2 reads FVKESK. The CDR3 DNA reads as TGTGCCAGCAGTCGGACCGGGAGCGGTAATGAAAAACTGTTTTTT. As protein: CASSRTGSGNEKLFF.

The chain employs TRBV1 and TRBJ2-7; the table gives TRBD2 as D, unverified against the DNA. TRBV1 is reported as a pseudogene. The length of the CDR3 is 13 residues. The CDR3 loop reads CTSSLEATYEQYF. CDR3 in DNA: TGCACCAGCAGCCTAGAAGCCACCTACGAGCAGTACTTC.

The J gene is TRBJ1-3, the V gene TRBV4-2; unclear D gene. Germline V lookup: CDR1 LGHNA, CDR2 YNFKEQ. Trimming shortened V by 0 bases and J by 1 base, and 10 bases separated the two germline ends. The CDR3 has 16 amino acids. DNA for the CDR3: TGTGCCAGCAGCCAAGAGTCACTCTTTTCTGGAAACACCATATATTTT. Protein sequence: CASSQESLFSGNTIYF.

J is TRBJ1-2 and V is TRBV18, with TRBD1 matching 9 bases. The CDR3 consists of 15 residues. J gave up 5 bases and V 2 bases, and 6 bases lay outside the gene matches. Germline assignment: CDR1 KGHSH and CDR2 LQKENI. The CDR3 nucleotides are TGTGCCAGCTCACCAAGTTCGACAGGGGGATATGGCTACACCTTC. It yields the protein CASSPSSTGGYGYTF.

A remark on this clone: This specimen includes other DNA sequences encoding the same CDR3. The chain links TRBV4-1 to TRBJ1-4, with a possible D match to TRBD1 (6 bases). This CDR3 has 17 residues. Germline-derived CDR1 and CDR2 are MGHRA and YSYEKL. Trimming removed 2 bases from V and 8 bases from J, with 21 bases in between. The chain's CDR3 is CASSQPSFGRTGEKLFF. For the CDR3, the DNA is TGCGCCAGCAGCCAACCCTCGTTCGGCAGAACAGGGGAAAAACTGTTTTTT.

The CDR3: CASSLEGTRDTQYF. For the CDR3, the DNA is TGTGCCAGCAGCTTAGAAGGGACTAGGGATACGCAGTATTTT. This chain joins TRBV7-8 and TRBJ2-3, with 8 bases lining up with TRBD2. CDR3 length equals 14 residues. The junction had 3 bases not matched to a gene; V was cut back by 1 base and J by 6 bases. Germline V gives CDR1 SGHVS, CDR2 FQNEAQ.

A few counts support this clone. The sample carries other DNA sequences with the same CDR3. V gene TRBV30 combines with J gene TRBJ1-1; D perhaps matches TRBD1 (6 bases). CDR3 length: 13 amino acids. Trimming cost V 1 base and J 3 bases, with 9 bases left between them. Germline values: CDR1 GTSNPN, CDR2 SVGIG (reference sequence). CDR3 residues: CAWSANRDTEAFF. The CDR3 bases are TGTGCCTGGAGTGCCAACAGGGACACTGAAGCTTTCTTT. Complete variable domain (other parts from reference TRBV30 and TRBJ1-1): SQTIHQWPATLVQPVGSPLSLECTVEGTSNPNLYWYRQAAGRGLQLLFYSVGIGQISSEVPQNLSASRPQDRQFILSSKKLLLSDSGFYLCAWSANRDTEAFFGQGTRLTVV.

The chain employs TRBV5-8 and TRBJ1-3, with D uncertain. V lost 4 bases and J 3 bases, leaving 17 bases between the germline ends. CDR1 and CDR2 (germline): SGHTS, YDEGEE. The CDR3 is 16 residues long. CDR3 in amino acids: CASSLLSSTDGNTIYF. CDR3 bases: TGTGCCAGCAGCCTCCTTAGCTCAACTGATGGAAACACCATATATTTT.

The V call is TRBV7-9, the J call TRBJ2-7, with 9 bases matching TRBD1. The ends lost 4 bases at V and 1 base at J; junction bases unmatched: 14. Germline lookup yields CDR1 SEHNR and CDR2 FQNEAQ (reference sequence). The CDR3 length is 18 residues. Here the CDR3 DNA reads TGTGCCAGCAGCTCCGGGACAGGGTTCGTATTTCAGTCCTACGAGCAGTACTTC. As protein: CASSSGTGFVFQSYEQYF.

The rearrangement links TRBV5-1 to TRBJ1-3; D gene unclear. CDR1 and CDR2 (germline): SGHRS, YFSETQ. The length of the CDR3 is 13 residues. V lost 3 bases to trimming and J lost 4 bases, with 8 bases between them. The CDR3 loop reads CASSSEAGNTIYF. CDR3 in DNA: TGCGCCAGCAGCTCTGAAGCCGGAAACACCATATATTTT.

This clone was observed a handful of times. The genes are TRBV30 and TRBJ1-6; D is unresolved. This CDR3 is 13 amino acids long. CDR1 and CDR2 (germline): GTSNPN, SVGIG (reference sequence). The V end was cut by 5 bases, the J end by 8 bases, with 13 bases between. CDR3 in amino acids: CAWSVSGDSPLHF. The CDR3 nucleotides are TGTGCCTGGTCAGTTTCAGGAGATTCACCCCTCCACTTT.

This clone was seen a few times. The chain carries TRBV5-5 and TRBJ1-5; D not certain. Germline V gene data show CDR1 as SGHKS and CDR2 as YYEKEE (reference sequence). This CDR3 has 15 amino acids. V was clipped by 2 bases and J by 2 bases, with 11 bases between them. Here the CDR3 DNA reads TGTGCCAGCAGCTTCGGAGGGTACGGCAATCAGCCCCAGCATTTT. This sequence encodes CASSFGGYGNQPQHF.

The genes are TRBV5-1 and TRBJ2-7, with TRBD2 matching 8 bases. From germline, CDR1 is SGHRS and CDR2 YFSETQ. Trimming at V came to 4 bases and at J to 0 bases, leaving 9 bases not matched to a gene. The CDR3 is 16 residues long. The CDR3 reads CASSISGVLSSYEQYF. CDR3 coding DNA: TGCGCCAGCAGCATTAGCGGGGTACTGAGCTCCTACGAGCAGTACTTC.

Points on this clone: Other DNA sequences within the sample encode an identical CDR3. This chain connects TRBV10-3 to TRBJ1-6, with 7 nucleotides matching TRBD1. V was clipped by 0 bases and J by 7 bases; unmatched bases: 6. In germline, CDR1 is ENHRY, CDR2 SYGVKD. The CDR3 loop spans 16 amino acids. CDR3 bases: TGTGCCATCAGTGAGTCGGAGGGGGCACAGAATTCACCCCTCCACTTT. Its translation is CAISESEGAQNSPLHF.

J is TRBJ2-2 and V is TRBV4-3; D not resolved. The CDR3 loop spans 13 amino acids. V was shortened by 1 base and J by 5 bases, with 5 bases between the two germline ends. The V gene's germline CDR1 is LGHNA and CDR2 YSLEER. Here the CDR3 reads CASSQVQTGELFF. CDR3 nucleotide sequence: TGCGCCAGCAGCCAAGTACAAACCGGGGAGCTGTTTTTT.

This CDR3 is CASSLRGQETQYF. CDR3 nucleotide sequence: TGTGCCAGCAGCCTCCGGGGGCAGGAGACCCAGTACTTC. The J gene is TRBJ2-5, the V gene TRBV11-2; tentatively, D is TRBD1 or TRBD2 (6 bases each). V lost 5 bases and J 5 bases, leaving 12 bases between the germline ends. The CDR3 covers 13 residues. Germline CDR1 and CDR2: SGHAT and FQNNGV.

CDR3 in amino acids: CAWGGPTDTQYF. In DNA form, the CDR3 reads TGTGCCTGGGGGGGGCCAACAGATACGCAGTATTTT. The chain carries TRBV30 and TRBJ2-3; TRBD1 or TRBD2 may be the D gene (6 bases each). The CDR3 sequence is 12 residues long. Germline CDR1 GTSNPN, CDR2 SVGIG (reference sequence). With 5 bases removed from V and 3 bases from J, the gap between germline ends came to 9 bases.

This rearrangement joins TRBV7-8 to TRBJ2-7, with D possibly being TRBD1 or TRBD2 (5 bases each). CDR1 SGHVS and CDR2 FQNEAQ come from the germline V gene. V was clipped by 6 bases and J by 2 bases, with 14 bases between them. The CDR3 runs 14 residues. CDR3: CASSSRGLAYEQYF. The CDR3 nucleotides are TGTGCCAGCAGTTCGAGGGGTCTCGCCTACGAGCAGTACTTC.